This T cell receptor beta chain was recorded in a study of shared clonotypes between healthy human individuals. Study overall: Three plates were used per donor for CD4 naive, three for CD4 memory, two for CD8 naive and one for CD8 memory. Findings and limits, study-wide: Expectations were that clonotype sharing among donors would be affected by sequencing depth. Genetic and exposure-history diversity was limited by the small donor number.

V lost 2 bases to trimming and J lost 5 bases; unmatched junction nucleotides: 6. The germline V gene has CDR1 SGDLS and CDR2 YYNGEE. The CDR3 is made up of 15 amino acids. In the case of this clone: Its target is unknown. The sample holds other DNA sequences that translate to the same CDR3.

TCRdb keeps only in-frame clones here, not all; method: immunoSEQ multiplex PCR. Of millions of clones listed, approximately 93% are singletons. The chain has TRBV9 and TRBJ2-2; 7 positions match TRBD1. This TCR was sampled from a man younger than 30 in good health. Some clones in this sample may be carry-over from other donors' samples. Sequenced material: naive CD4+ T cells from PBMCs. The subset here: CD45RA+ positively selected. CDR3 nucleotides: TGTGCCAGCAGCGTGAGGGGGCGAGATACCGGGGAGCTGTTTTTT. It specifies CASSVRGRDTGELFF.